The source of this T cell receptor beta chain is a study of OX40 agonist ivuxolimab in advanced cancers. Study-wide background: Patients in dose escalation had liver, melanoma, kidney or head and neck cancers. Two patients with cutaneous melanoma and one with hepatocellular carcinoma, three in total, showed partial responses.

If patients had autoimmune disease history or systemic immunosuppression, they were excluded. Clones were read by immunoSEQ multiplex PCR, and TCRdb kept only the in-frame ones, dropping some. The sample shows roughly 69,000 clones, about 87% of them seen only once. Study-level points and caveats: Fewer expanded clones were found on average in CD4+ than in CD8+ T cells.

In regard to this clone: Its antigen remains unknown.

Sequencing was performed on CD4+ or CD8+ T cells sorted from blood, taken in a trial of the OX40 agonist ivuxolimab. This TCR was sampled from an adult with an advanced solid tumor such as melanoma, head and neck, liver or kidney cancer.

CDR3 nucleotides: TGTGCCAGCTCACCTCAACAGGGGGCTGTCAATGAGCAGTTCTTC. It codes for CASSPQQGAVNEQFF. The genes are TRBV18 and TRBJ2-1; 9 bases agree with TRBD1. Germline values: CDR1 KGHSH, CDR2 LQKENI. V shed 3 bases and J 6 bases; nucleotides not matched to a gene: 6. This CDR3 is 15 amino acids long.